One and the same sample provided the 20 T cell receptor beta chains below, sequenced in a study of graft-versus-host responses after intestinal transplantation. These receptors' antigens are unknown. Method: immunoSEQ multiplex PCR; TCRdb's copy keeps in-frame clones and lacks some. The sample consists of around 87,000 clones, about nine tenths of them appearing once. Sample: unstimulated CD8+ T cells sorted from spleen or lymph node cells, taken before transplant. Receptors were obtained from a human donor who was the organ donor for an intestinal transplant.

The CDR3 DNA reads TGTGCCAGCAGTGTCTTTCGGGGAGAAATCCAAGAGACCCAGTACTTC. Protein product: CASSVFRGEIQETQYF. The genes are TRBV2 and TRBJ2-5; maybe TRBD2 (5 bases). The CDR3 sequence is 16 residues long. Trimming took off 4 bases at V and 1 base at J, with 16 bases between the two ends. The germline CDR1 and CDR2 sequences are SNHLY and FYNNEI.

The chain joins TRBV7-9 to TRBJ2-1; D uncertain. The CDR3 has 12 residues. The V end was cut by 5 bases, the J end by 10 bases, with 12 bases between. CDR1 and CDR2 from the germline V gene are SEHNR and FQNEAQ (reference sequence). CDR3 sequence reads: CASSPPRVEQFF. The CDR3 bases are TGTGCCAGCAGCCCGCCCCGCGTAGAGCAGTTCTTC. Combining the CDR3 with reference TRBV7-9 and TRBJ2-1 gives the whole variable domain DTGVSQNPRHKITKRGQNVTFRCDPISEHNRLYWYRQTLGQGPEFLTYFQNEAQLEKSRLLSDRFSAERPKGSFSTLEIQRTEQGDSAMYLCASSPPRVEQFFGPGTRLTVL.

This clone was detected once. The rearrangement uses TRBV6-5 and TRBJ1-6; 7 nucleotides agree with TRBD1. Germline-derived CDR1 and CDR2 are MNHEY and SVGAGI. Germline trimming cut 4 bases from V and 11 bases from J; bases unmatched to any gene: 8. This CDR3 has 14 amino acids. Here the CDR3 reads CASSSLDREAPLHF. The CDR3 nucleotides are TGTGCCAGCAGTTCGCTAGACAGGGAGGCACCCCTCCACTTT.

This clone was observed a single time. V and J are TRBV18 and TRBJ1-1; the D gene is possibly TRBD1 (5 bases). V lost 3 bases and J lost 7, with 12 bases in between. This CDR3 contains 13 residues. The germline gives CDR1 KGHSH, CDR2 LQKENI. CDR3 coding DNA: TGTGCCAGCTCACCGACGACAGATTTTGAAGCTTTCTTT. This sequence encodes CASSPTTDFEAFF.

Remarks on this clone: The same CDR3 arises from other DNA sequences in this sample as well. The rearrangement uses TRBV27 and TRBJ1-1; D possibly corresponds to TRBD1 (6 bases). Germline loops: CDR1 MNHEY, CDR2 SMNVEV (reference sequence). The CDR3 contains 14 residues. Trimming pared 0 bases from V and 1 base from J, leaving 6 bases between. DNA of the CDR3: TGTGCCAGCAGTTTATCCAGGGGGAACACTGAAGCTTTCTTT. Amino acids: CASSLSRGNTEAFF.

The rearrangement joins TRBV7-2 to TRBJ2-5; TRBD2 matches 8 bases. Trimming removed 2 bases from V and 2 bases from J; junction bases left unmatched: 4. Germline assignment: CDR1 SGHTA and CDR2 FQGNSA. There are 15 residues in the CDR3. CDR3 in amino acids: CASSLFGGGQETQYF. In nucleotides, the CDR3 is TGTGCCAGCAGCTTATTCGGCGGGGGGCAAGAGACCCAGTACTTC. The whole variable domain, filled in from reference TRBV7-2 and TRBJ2-5, reads GAGVSQSPSNKVTEKGKDVELRCDPISGHTALYWYRQSLGQGLEFLIYFQGNSAPDKSGLPSDRFSAERTGGSVSTLTIQRTQQEDSAVYLCASSLFGGGQETQYFGPGTRLLVL.

This clone was observed a handful of times. The chain carries TRBV4-2 and TRBJ2-2, with a possible D match to TRBD2 (7 bases). The CDR3 runs 15 residues. The germline V gene encodes CDR1 LGHNA and CDR2 YNFKEQ. V was trimmed by 1 base and J by 6 bases, leaving 12 bases between them. CDR3 coding DNA: TGTGCCAGCAGCCAAGGGGGGGGCGGGGCCGGGGAGCTGTTTTTT. The encoded protein is CASSQGGGGAGELFF.

The chain recombines TRBV5-4 with TRBJ1-1; 7 bases map to TRBD1. CDR1 SGHNT and CDR2 YYREEE come from the germline V gene (reference sequence). V lost 0 bases, J lost 0 bases, and 2 bases stayed unmatched. There are 15 residues in the CDR3. CDR3 nucleotides: TGTGCCAGCAGCTTGGGTGGACAGGTGAACACTGAAGCTTTCTTT. Translated: CASSLGGQVNTEAFF.

The gene calls are TRBV4-3 and TRBJ1-3; 9 positions match TRBD1. CDR1 is LGHNA and CDR2 is YSLEER in the germline V gene. V was pared by 4 bases and J by 4 bases, with 11 bases of the junction left unmatched. The CDR3 spans 17 residues. The CDR3 coding sequence is TGCGCCAGCAGCCCGACCCTACAGGGGGCGGGGGGAAACACCATATATTTT. It yields the protein CASSPTLQGAGGNTIYF.

This chain links TRBV20-1 with TRBJ2-1; TRBD2 agrees at 12 bases. This CDR3 contains 10 residues. After removal of 7 bases from V and 15 bases from J, the junction contained 4 bases not matched to a gene. The germline CDR1 and CDR2 sequences are DFQATT and SNEGSKA (reference sequence). This CDR3 is CSGTSGAMFF. CDR3 coding DNA: TGCAGTGGGACTAGCGGGGCCATGTTCTTC.

In its sample, this clone was seen once. V is TRBV13 and J is TRBJ1-2, with 11 bases that match TRBD1. Germline V gene sequence: CDR1 PRHDT, CDR2 FYEKMQ (reference sequence). Trimming at V came to 5 bases and at J to 8 bases, leaving 10 bases not matched to a gene. This CDR3 has 15 amino acids. CDR3 in DNA: TGTGCCAGCAGCCTCCGTGGACAGGGGGCGCAAGGCTACACCTTC. Amino acids: CASSLRGQGAQGYTF.

Only one count was recorded for this clone. The chain carries TRBV11-2 and TRBJ2-5, with 9 bases aligning to TRBD1. This CDR3 is built from 14 residues. Germline CDR1 is SGHAT and CDR2 is FQNNGV. V dropped 5 bases and J dropped 11; count of bases not matched to a gene: 12. The CDR3 bases are TGTGCCAGCAGCGAACACTACAGGGGGCGGGAGCAGTACTTC. Its translation is CASSEHYRGREQYF.

The chain has TRBV18 and TRBJ2-5; unclear D gene. The CDR3 loop spans 13 amino acids. The germline V gene has CDR1 KGHSH and CDR2 LQKENI. V lost 0 bases, J lost 2 bases, and 4 bases lay in between. The CDR3 nucleotides read TGTGCCAGCTCACCACCCTATCAAGAGACCCAGTACTTC. Translating it yields CASSPPYQETQYF.

The V gene is TRBV4-3, the J gene TRBJ2-7, with 7 positions matching TRBD1. Germline trimming cut 0 bases from V and 7 bases from J; bases unmatched to any gene: 9. This CDR3 contains 15 residues. Per the germline V gene, CDR1 is LGHNA and CDR2 is YSLEER. The CDR3 nucleotides read TGCGCCAGCAGCCAAGATCGACAGGGCCTAGTGGAGCAGTACTTC. It codes for CASSQDRQGLVEQYF.

The genes are TRBV4-2 and TRBJ2-7, with 10 bases lining up with TRBD2. Germline V lookup: CDR1 LGHNA, CDR2 YNFKEQ. This CDR3 region has 15 residues. The trim removed 2 bases at V and 2 bases at J, leaving 3 bases unmatched. The CDR3 nucleotides read TGTGCCAGCAGCCAACTTAGCGGGGGGACCTACGAGCAGTACTTC. This codes for CASSQLSGGTYEQYF.

The chain carries TRBV9 and TRBJ2-1; D may be TRBD2 (6 bases). There are 12 residues in the CDR3. Germline V CDR1 and CDR2: SGDLS, YYNGEE. V was cut by 3 bases and J by 5 bases, with 6 bases left in between. CDR3 DNA sequence: TGTGCCAGCAGCGGGGGGGACAATGAGCAGTTCTTC. The encoded protein is CASSGGDNEQFF.

This rearrangement joins TRBV5-1 to TRBJ2-4; tentatively, D is TRBD1 (5 bases). The V and J ends lost 4 bases and 0 bases respectively, with 14 bases between them. The germline V gene encodes CDR1 SGHRS and CDR2 YFSETQ. The CDR3 totals 16 residues. Written as DNA, the CDR3 is TGCGCCAGCAGCCCCGGACAAGACCTAGCCAAAAACATTCAGTACTTC. Translated: CASSPGQDLAKNIQYF. Filled out from reference TRBV5-1 and TRBJ2-4, the complete variable domain reads KAGVTQTPRYLIKTRGQQVTLSCSPISGHRSVSWYQQTPGQGLQFLFEYFSETQRNKGNFPGRFSGRQFSNSRSEMNVSTLELGDSALYLCASSPGQDLAKNIQYFGAGTRLSVL.

The chain carries TRBV4-3 and TRBJ1-5, with D possibly being TRBD1 (5 bases). CDR1 and CDR2 from the germline V gene are LGHNA and YSLEER. Trimming took 0 bases from V and 6 from J, leaving 9 bases between them. The length of the CDR3 is 14 residues. Here the CDR3 reads CASSQDRGSQPQHF. CDR3 nucleotides: TGCGCCAGCAGCCAAGATCGGGGGAGTCAGCCCCAGCATTTT.

For the CDR3, the DNA is TGTGCCAGCAGCTTAGAACCTAGCCTCCAAGAGACCCAGTACTTC. Encoded protein: CASSLEPSLQETQYF. The chain uses TRBV7-2 and TRBJ2-5; possible D gene TRBD2, 5 bases. The V and J ends lost 1 base and 1 base respectively, with 10 bases between them. There are 15 residues in the CDR3. Germline CDR1 and CDR2: SGHTA and FQGNSA. Complete variable domain (other parts from reference TRBV7-2 and TRBJ2-5): GAGVSQSPSNKVTEKGKDVELRCDPISGHTALYWYRQSLGQGLEFLIYFQGNSAPDKSGLPSDRFSAERTGGSVSTLTIQRTQQEDSAVYLCASSLEPSLQETQYFGPGTRLLVL.

The V gene is TRBV29-1, the J gene TRBJ1-1; the D gene is possibly TRBD1 (6 bases). Germline values: CDR1 SQVTM, CDR2 ANQGSEA. Trimming cost V 3 bases and J 0 bases, with 14 bases left between them. There are 15 residues in the CDR3. CDR3 sequence: CSVETGFMLNTEAFF. As DNA, the CDR3 is TGCAGCGTTGAGACAGGCTTTATGCTGAACACTGAAGCTTTCTTT.